These 25 T cell receptor beta chains were sequenced from one sample in a study of human CD4 T cells and Enterobacteriaceae. TCRdb keeps only in-frame clones here, not all; method: immunoSEQ multiplex PCR. The repertoire includes about 29,000 clones, around four fifths of them detected once, and approximately 1.5% sits in the top ten. Sorting took every CD4+ cell except CD45RA+CCR7+CD95- naive cells, reaching over 95% purity. Sequenced material: memory CD4+ T cells from blood. All receptors come from a human donor in good health.

This rearrangement joins TRBV5-1 to TRBJ1-1, with 9 bases that match TRBD1. The germline V gene has CDR1 SGHRS and CDR2 YFSETQ. This CDR3 comprises 15 residues. The trim removed 5 bases at V and 4 bases at J, leaving 9 bases unmatched. The CDR3 here is CASSFPVTGGTEAFF. CDR3 sequence (DNA): TGCGCCAGCAGTTTCCCCGTGACAGGGGGCACTGAAGCTTTCTTT.

V and J are TRBV7-3 and TRBJ2-1, with D possibly TRBD2 on 5 matching bases. V was cut by 1 base and J by 5 bases, with 9 bases left in between. Per germline, CDR1 SGHTA and CDR2 FQGTGA. The length of the CDR3 is 14 residues. CDR3 sequence reads: CASSLSGSHNEQFF. The CDR3 region has the DNA TGTGCCAGCAGCTTAAGCGGGTCGCACAATGAGCAGTTCTTC.

This rearrangement joins TRBV6-1 to TRBJ2-2; 7 nucleotides match TRBD1. The ends lost 6 bases at V and 4 bases at J; junction bases unmatched: 5. Germline CDR1 is MNHNS and CDR2 is SASEGT. The CDR3 has 14 residues. DNA for the CDR3: TGTGCCAGCAGGGTGGACAGGACCACCGGGGAGCTGTTTTTT. This translates into CASRVDRTTGELFF.

The rearrangement links TRBV28 to TRBJ2-1, with D perhaps given as TRBD1 or TRBD2 (5 bases each). Germline V gene lookup returns CDR1 MDHEN and CDR2 SYDVKM. V shed 4 bases and J shed 1 base, with 17 bases lying between them. The CDR3 is made up of 17 amino acids. CDR3 in DNA: TGTGCCAGCAGTTCCGCCCCCGGGGCGCCTTCCTACAATGAGCAGTTCTTC. It yields the protein CASSSAPGAPSYNEQFF.

The CDR3: CASSRWQGTDTQYF. The CDR3 nucleotides are TGTGCCAGCAGTAGGTGGCAGGGCACAGATACGCAGTATTTT. The rearrangement links TRBV5-5 to TRBJ2-3; D is ambiguous. The V and J ends lost 5 bases and 1 base respectively, with 11 bases between them. The CDR3 covers 14 residues. Germline V gene sequence: CDR1 SGHKS, CDR2 YYEKEE (reference sequence).

This sequence joins TRBV29-1 and TRBJ1-2; a weak D match, TRBD1 (5 bases). Germline V CDR1 and CDR2: SQVTM, ANQGSEA. V was clipped by 3 bases and J by 2 bases, with 16 bases between them. CDR3 length: 15 amino acids. Here the CDR3 reads CSVDQGGHYNYGYTF. Here the CDR3 DNA reads TGCAGCGTTGACCAGGGTGGGCATTACAACTATGGCTACACCTTC.

The V call is TRBV14, the J call TRBJ1-3; no clear D gene. V was shortened by 2 bases and J by 0 bases, with 14 bases between the two germline ends. This CDR3 is 17 amino acids long. The germline V gene encodes CDR1 SGHDN and CDR2 FVKESK. The CDR3 protein is CASSQTPDGYSGNTIYF. The CDR3, as DNA: TGTGCCAGCAGCCAAACCCCCGACGGATACTCTGGAAACACCATATATTTT.

This chain joins TRBV6-1 and TRBJ2-6; D not resolved. Germline lookup yields CDR1 MNHNS and CDR2 SASEGT. The CDR3 has 15 amino acids. Trimming removed 2 bases from V and 0 bases from J, with 5 bases in between. The CDR3 bases are TGTGCCAGCAGTGAACACATCTCTGGGGCCAACGTCCTGACTTTC. Translating gives CASSEHISGANVLTF.

The chain combines TRBV5-4 with TRBJ1-1, with 7 bases that match TRBD1. The germline gives CDR1 SGHNT, CDR2 YYREEE (reference sequence). This CDR3 spans 15 amino acids. The junction had 7 bases not matched to a gene; V was cut back by 4 bases and J by 1 base. The CDR3 spells CASSKGARGNTEAFF. The CDR3 nucleotides read TGTGCCAGCAGCAAGGGGGCGCGTGGGAACACTGAAGCTTTCTTT.

The CDR3 region has the DNA TGTGCCAGCAGCGCCAGGGGCCTGAACACTGAAGCTTTCTTT. Its translation is CASSARGLNTEAFF. The chain recombines TRBV5-8 with TRBJ1-1; TRBD1 is a possible D gene (6 bases). This CDR3 is built from 14 residues. V was pared by 4 bases and J by 0 bases, with 10 bases between. Germline values: CDR1 SGHTS, CDR2 YDEGEE.

The chain carries TRBV5-6 and TRBJ2-1; 8 bases map to TRBD1. The CDR3 spans 14 residues. The junction had 7 bases not matched to a gene; V was cut back by 3 bases and J by 8 bases. Germline assignment: CDR1 SGHDT and CDR2 YYEEEE. The CDR3 region is CASSSSSGGDEQFF. The CDR3 DNA reads TGTGCCAGCAGCTCCTCTTCAGGGGGCGATGAGCAGTTCTTC.

DNA of the CDR3: TGTGCCAGCAGCTTGGCCGGGACGGCCAACGTCCTGACTTTC. Amino acids: CASSLAGTANVLTF. V gene TRBV5-6 combines with J gene TRBJ2-6, with D perhaps assigned TRBD1 or TRBD2 (5 bases each). V lost 0 bases to trimming and J lost 6 bases, with 7 bases between them. Germline lookup yields CDR1 SGHDT and CDR2 YYEEEE. CDR3 length: 14 residues.

This chain uses TRBV9 with TRBJ2-1; 11 bases agree with TRBD2. The length of the CDR3 is 17 residues. The germline V gene has CDR1 SGDLS and CDR2 YYNGEE. The V segment lost 0 bases and the J segment 1 base; nucleotides outside the gene matches: 3. The CDR3 loop reads CASSVGTSGPSYNEQFF. The DNA of the CDR3 is TGTGCCAGCAGCGTAGGGACTAGCGGGCCATCCTACAATGAGCAGTTCTTC.

The chain uses TRBV5-1 and TRBJ2-7; weak D call: TRBD2 (7 bases). V was shortened by 1 base and J by 4 bases, with 24 bases between the two germline ends. The CDR3 totals 18 residues. CDR1 SGHRS and CDR2 YFSETQ come from the germline V gene. The CDR3: CASSLNMRGPLDYYEQYF. DNA of the CDR3: TGCGCCAGCAGCTTGAACATGCGGGGGCCTTTGGATTATTACGAGCAGTACTTC. Combining the CDR3 with reference TRBV5-1 and TRBJ2-7 gives the whole variable domain KAGVTQTPRYLIKTRGQQVTLSCSPISGHRSVSWYQQTPGQGLQFLFEYFSETQRNKGNFPGRFSGRQFSNSRSEMNVSTLELGDSALYLCASSLNMRGPLDYYEQYFGPGTRLTVT.

The genes are TRBV6-5 and TRBJ2-7; 15 positions agree with TRBD2. The germline V gene encodes CDR1 MNHEY and CDR2 SVGAGI. The V segment lost 2 bases and the J segment 4 bases; nucleotides outside the gene matches: 3. This CDR3 spans 16 amino acids. The CDR3 DNA reads TGTGCCAGCAGTTACGAGGGACTAGCGGGAGGATACGAGCAGTACTTC. Translation gives CASSYEGLAGGYEQYF.

The chain employs TRBV11-2 and TRBJ1-1, with 9 bases that match TRBD1. The CDR3 is 15 residues long. The germline CDR1 and CDR2 sequences are SGHAT and FQNNGV. Losses at the gene ends were 8 bases for V and 4 bases for J; bases not matched to a gene: 11. CDR3 DNA sequence: TGTGCCAGCGATGCAGGGACAGGGTTCGCCACTGAAGCTTTCTTT. Protein: CASDAGTGFATEAFF.

This chain joins TRBV6-5 and TRBJ2-7, with 9 bases that match TRBD2. V shed 7 bases and J 3 bases; nucleotides not matched to a gene: 10. This CDR3 region has 15 residues. Germline CDR1 reads MNHEY; CDR2 reads SVGAGI. CDR3 loop: CASNQPSSGNYEQYF. CDR3 DNA: TGTGCCAGCAACCAACCCTCTAGCGGGAACTACGAGCAGTACTTC.

This sequence joins TRBV19 and TRBJ2-1, with a tentative D call TRBD1 (6 bases). The CDR3 contains 15 residues. Germline CDR1 is LNHDA and CDR2 is SQIVND (reference sequence). The ends were cut back, 5 bases at V and 7 bases at J, with 18 bases in the middle. The CDR3 nucleotides read TGTGCCAGTAGTGTAGGCAGGGGAGATAGGAATGAGCAGTTCTTC. Its protein product is CASSVGRGDRNEQFF.

The chain carries TRBV5-6 and TRBJ2-2; D is ambiguous. This CDR3 contains 14 residues. Germline V gene data show CDR1 as SGHDT and CDR2 as YYEEEE. V dropped 4 bases and J dropped 4 bases, with 11 bases sitting between them. DNA of the CDR3: TGTGCCAGCAGCCCCCCCTGGGGCACCGGGGAGCTGTTTTTT. This encodes CASSPPWGTGELFF.

This chain uses TRBV21-1 with TRBJ2-2. TRBV21-1 is an annotated pseudogene. This CDR3 contains 16 residues. CDR3 loop: CASSKKRTRNTGELFF. In DNA, the CDR3 is TGTGCCAGCAGCAAAAAGCGGACAAGGAACACCGGGGAGCTGTTTTTT.

The chain uses TRBV7-9 and TRBJ1-1; a weak D match, TRBD1 (5 bases). The length of the CDR3 is 15 residues. In germline, CDR1 is SEHNR, CDR2 FQNEAQ (reference sequence). Trimming cost V 2 bases and J 8 bases, with 18 bases left between them. CDR3 amino acids: CASSLYQRGGSEAFF. The CDR3 coding sequence is TGTGCCAGCAGCTTATACCAAAGGGGCGGTTCAGAAGCTTTCTTT.

J is TRBJ2-1 and V is TRBV5-6; D unresolved. V lost 5 bases to trimming and J lost 10 bases, with 10 bases between them. This CDR3 has 11 residues. From germline, CDR1 is SGHDT and CDR2 YYEEEE. The CDR3 loop reads CASSKSLEQFF. CDR3 nucleotide sequence: TGTGCCAGCAGTAAATCTCTCGAGCAGTTCTTC.

This chain links TRBV9 with TRBJ2-3, with 10 bases fitting TRBD2. Germline V gene sequence: CDR1 SGDLS, CDR2 YYNGEE. There are 17 residues in the CDR3. Germline trimming cut 0 bases from V and 6 bases from J; bases unmatched to any gene: 10. The CDR3 is CASSVGQGSGRADTQYF. The CDR3 DNA reads as TGTGCCAGCAGCGTAGGTCAGGGCAGCGGGAGGGCTGATACGCAGTATTTT.

The chain is built from TRBV18 and TRBJ2-1, with TRBD1 identical over 7 bases. Germline V lookup: CDR1 KGHSH, CDR2 LQKENI. CDR3 size: 15 residues. V shed 3 bases, J shed 2 bases, and the junction held 4 bases outside the gene matches. DNA for the CDR3: TGTGCCAGCTCACCTACCGGGACAGCCTACAATGAGCAGTTCTTC. As protein: CASSPTGTAYNEQFF.

The chain couples TRBV7-6 to TRBJ2-3; TRBD2 aligns across 8 bases. Germline CDR1 SGHVS, CDR2 FNYEAQ. This CDR3 has 15 amino acids. V was pared by 7 bases and J by 5 bases, with 11 bases of the junction left unmatched. This chain's CDR3 is CASIPAGVLQDTQYF. The CDR3 DNA is TGTGCCAGCATCCCAGCGGGGGTCCTCCAAGATACGCAGTATTTT.